These T cell receptor beta chains were read from a single sample in a study of T cell responses to AZD1222 COVID-19 vaccine. Profiled with immunoSEQ multiplex PCR; TCRdb holds only in-frame clones, not every one. The sample yields some 150,000 clones, 80% to 95% seen once. Sequencing used peripheral blood, obtained on day 0 of AZD1222 vaccination. The source of these receptors is an adult in good health. CDR3s include the opening cysteine and the closing phenylalanine or tryptophan. D genes are given only for firm matches. The size field is filled for only some rows; it gives once, few, many or a size class.

v_call	j_call	d_call	clone_size	cdr3_aa	cdr3_nt
TRBV11-2	TRBJ2-2	TRBD1	.	CASSLSQGVGTGELFF	TGTGCCAGCAGCTTAAGTCAGGGGGTTGGCACCGGGGAGCTGTTTTTT
TRBV10-3	TRBJ2-3	TRBD1	.	CAIRKDRDSTDTQYF	TGTGCCATCAGGAAAGACAGGGATAGCACAGATACGCAGTATTTT
TRBV28	TRBJ2-7	.	once	CASSLLHTYEQYF	TGTGCCAGCAGTTTATTACATACCTACGAGCAGTACTTC
TRBV7-2	TRBJ2-1	.	.	CASSQVGVGDEQFF	TGTGCCAGCAGCCAGGTCGGGGTGGGGGATGAGCAGTTCTTC
TRBV10-1	TRBJ2-7	TRBD1	few	CASSPSWDRGSHEQYF	TGCGCCAGCAGCCCGAGCTGGGACAGGGGGAGCCACGAGCAGTACTTC
TRBV7-6	TRBJ1-5	TRBD1	.	CASSLGTGPYQPQHF	TGTGCCAGCAGCTTAGGGACAGGGCCTTATCAGCCCCAGCATTTT
TRBV7-2	TRBJ2-7	TRBD2	.	CASSPQAGVYEQYF	TGTGCCAGCAGCCCCCAGGCGGGAGTCTACGAGCAGTACTTC
TRBV11-2	TRBJ2-3	TRBD2	.	CASRRPGGLDTQYF	TGTGCCAGCAGGCGTCCGGGAGGGCTGGATACGCAGTATTTT
TRBV7-3	TRBJ2-1	TRBD2	once	CASSAMGLAGHNEQFF	TGTGCCAGCAGCGCTATGGGACTAGCGGGGCACAATGAGCAGTTCTTC
TRBV7-2	TRBJ2-7	TRBD2	.	CASSPNPPTSGEVYEQYF	TGTGCCAGCAGCCCTAACCCCCCGACTAGCGGGGAGGTATACGAGCAGTACTTC
TRBV3-1/TRBV3-2	TRBJ2-7	.	.	CASSQVWATEQYF	TGTGCCAGCAGCCAAGTTTGGGCCACCGAGCAGTACTTC
TRBV19	TRBJ1-5	.	once	CASSMGLGVSEPQHF	TGTGCCAGTAGTATGGGGTTGGGGGTCTCGGAGCCCCAGCATTTT
TRBV12-3/TRBV12-4	TRBJ2-7	.	few	CASSRRAAYEQYF	TGTGCCAGCAGCCGGAGGGCCGCCTACGAGCAGTACTTC
TRBV19	TRBJ2-1	TRBD1	.	CASRPSGTANEQFF	TGTGCCAGTAGACCATCCGGGACAGCCAATGAGCAGTTCTTC
TRBV19	TRBJ1-6	.	.	CASSILQGARGSPLHF	TGTGCCAGTAGTATACTACAGGGTGCGAGGGGTTCACCCCTCCACTTT
TRBV3-1/TRBV3-2	TRBJ2-7	TRBD2	.	CASSSPSGRSDEQYF	TGTGCCAGCAGCTCCCCTAGCGGGAGATCGGACGAGCAGTACTTC
TRBV5-4	TRBJ2-5	TRBD1	.	CASSLGTGRETQYF	TGTGCCAGCAGCTTGGGGACAGGGAGGGAGACCCAGTACTTC
TRBV5-1	TRBJ2-2	TRBD2	.	CASSLGLAANTGELFF	TGCGCCAGCAGTCTGGGGCTAGCGGCGAACACCGGGGAGCTGTTTTTT
TRBV2	TRBJ2-3	TRBD1	.	CASSPLRGGSSDTQYF	TGTGCCAGCAGTCCCCTAAGAGGGGGCAGCTCAGATACGCAGTATTTT
TRBV7-2	TRBJ2-1	.	.	CASSADYEPYNEQFF	TGTGCCAGCAGCGCGGACTACGAACCCTACAATGAGCAGTTCTTC
TRBV11-3	TRBJ2-3	.	.	CASSFSRAGADTQYF	TGTGCCAGCAGCTTCTCGCGGGCCGGGGCAGATACGCAGTATTTT
TRBV7-2	TRBJ2-1	TRBD2	.	CASSSTGQRITSGRNEQFF	TGTGCCAGCAGCAGTACGGGACAGCGAATTACTAGCGGGAGAAATGAGCAGTTCTTC
TRBV28	TRBJ2-7	.	.	CASRGQGLRYEQYF	TGTGCCAGCAGGGGGCAGGGACTTAGGTACGAGCAGTACTTC
TRBV5-1	TRBJ2-1	TRBD2	.	CASSPGTSSYNEQFF	TGCGCCAGCAGCCCCGGGACTAGCTCCTACAATGAGCAGTTCTTC
TRBV27	TRBJ2-1	TRBD2	.	CASSSPMGLAASYNEQFF	TGTGCCAGCAGTTCCCCCATGGGACTAGCGGCCTCCTACAATGAGCAGTTCTTC
TRBV9	TRBJ2-1	.	.	CASSAKRSNNEQFF	TGTGCCAGCAGCGCCAAGCGGAGTAACAATGAGCAGTTCTTC
TRBV9	TRBJ2-5	.	.	CASSVAGGLVETQYF	TGTGCCAGCAGCGTGGCCGGCGGACTCGTGGAGACCCAGTACTTC
TRBV2	TRBJ1-5	.	once	CASSGANRPQHF	TGTGCCAGCAGTGGGGCGAATAGGCCCCAGCATTTT
TRBV27	TRBJ1-2	TRBD1	.	CASSRYRLTGTGGVGYTF	TGTGCCAGCAGCCGCTACCGCCTAACGGGGACAGGGGGCGTTGGCTACACCTTC
TRBV29-1	TRBJ2-3	TRBD2	.	CSASSGIDLRTQYF	TGCAGCGCGTCTAGCGGGATCGATCTTCGTACGCAGTATTTT
TRBV4-1	TRBJ2-3	TRBD2	.	CASSQETAGGVPDTQYF	TGCGCCAGCAGCCAAGAAACAGCGGGAGGAGTCCCAGATACGCAGTATTTT
TRBV27	TRBJ1-2	.	.	CASSFKGYGYTF	TGTGCCAGCAGTTTTAAGGGCTATGGCTACACCTTC
TRBV7-2	TRBJ2-7	TRBD2	.	CASSPSGRGQYF	TGTGCCAGCAGCCCCAGCGGGAGGGGACAGTACTTC
TRBV6-1	TRBJ1-1	.	.	CASSETLNTEAFF	TGTGCCAGCAGTGAAACGTTGAACACTGAAGCTTTCTTT
TRBV19	TRBJ1-2	.	.	CASSPSRYGYTF	TGTGCCAGTAGCCCCAGCCGCTATGGCTACACCTTC
TRBV10-2	TRBJ2-7	.	.	CASIEGEGARYEQYF	TGCGCCAGCATCGAGGGGGAGGGGGCCAGGTACGAGCAGTACTTC
TRBV6-1	TRBJ1-5	.	few	CASSEMGIANQPQHF	TGTGCCAGCAGTGAAATGGGGATAGCCAATCAGCCCCAGCATTTT
TRBV21-1	TRBJ2-1	.	.	CASSKSGPLTTNEQFF	TGTGCCAGCAGCAAGTCTGGGCCGCTTACAACCAATGAGCAGTTCTTC
TRBV4-1	TRBJ2-1	TRBD2	.	CASSQASGRRNEQFF	TGCGCCAGCAGCCAGGCTAGCGGGAGACGGAATGAGCAGTTCTTC
TRBV6-5	TRBJ1-3	TRBD1	.	CASRKQGADTIYF	TGTGCCAGCAGGAAGCAGGGGGCGGACACCATATATTTT